A selection of T cell receptor beta chains follows, all from one sample in a study of blood T cell repertoires in COVID-19. Measured with immunoSEQ multiplex PCR; TCRdb has only the in-frame clones, and not every one. The table has 85,000 to 100,000 clones, more than 80% seen once. The sequenced sample was peripheral blood. The receptors here all came from a man of 80 years or more with COVID-19, enrolled during active disease. The CDR3 runs from the conserved cysteine through the conserved F or W. D genes are given only for firm matches. Rows may omit the clone size; those that give it use once, few, many or a size class.

abundance	v_gene	d_gene	j_gene	CDR3nt	CDR3aa
few	TRBV7-9	NA	TRBJ2-7	TGTGCCAGCAGCTACGGAGGGACAGATGGGCTACGGCAGTACTTC	CASSYGGTDGLRQYF
NA	TRBV19	NA	TRBJ2-5	TGTGCCGTAGGGAGAGAGACCCAGTACTTC	CAVGRETQYF
NA	TRBV24-1	TRBD1	TRBJ2-2	TGTGCCACCAGTGAGACAGGGCGAACCGGGGAGCTGTTTTTT	CATSETGRTGELFF
NA	TRBV15	NA	TRBJ1-5	TGTGCCACCAGCAGAAGTATTGGCAATAGCAATCAGCCCCAGCATTTT	CATSRSIGNSNQPQHF
NA	TRBV9	NA	TRBJ1-1	TGTGCCAGCAGCGTAGTCCCAGCGATGAACACTGAAGCTTTCTTT	CASSVVPAMNTEAFF
NA	TRBV30	NA	TRBJ1-1	TGTGCCTGGAGTTCCCCGGGACTGGGAGCTTTCTTT	CAWSSPGLGAFF
many	TRBV6-2/TRBV6-3	NA	TRBJ2-7	TGTGCCAGCAGTTACAACCCAGGGGGGATGCGGGACGAGCAGTACTTC	CASSYNPGGMRDEQYF
once	TRBV7-9	NA	TRBJ1-1	TGTGCCAGCAGCAGCGTTACCGTCAATACTGAAGCTTTCTTT	CASSSVTVNTEAFF
NA	TRBV6-6	NA	TRBJ1-5	TGTGCCAGCAGTTACGCCAGGGGTGAATGGAATCAGCCCCAGCATTTT	CASSYARGEWNQPQHF
NA	TRBV5-1	TRBD1	TRBJ2-7	TGCGCCAGCAGCCAAGGACAGGTCTCCTACGAGCAGTACTTC	CASSQGQVSYEQYF
NA	TRBV5-1	TRBD1	TRBJ1-6	TGCGCCAGCAGCCCAGGACAGGGTTTAAGCCGAAATTCACCCCTCCACTTT	CASSPGQGLSRNSPLHF
few	TRBV11-2	TRBD2	TRBJ2-7	TGTGCCAGCAGCACTTACCGGGCCGGGACTAGCGGGAGCTCCTACGAGCAGTACTTC	CASSTYRAGTSGSSYEQYF
NA	TRBV30	NA	TRBJ1-4	TGTGCCTGGAGTGTACGGGGGGGGCTTGAAAAACTGTTTTTT	CAWSVRGGLEKLFF
NA	TRBV18	TRBD1	TRBJ1-1	TGTGCCAGCTCATCGACAGGGAAGGAGAACACTGAAGCTTTCTTT	CASSSTGKENTEAFF
NA	TRBV11-2	TRBD1	TRBJ1-3	TGTGCCAGCAGCCCCTGGACAGGGCCTGGAAACACCATATATTTT	CASSPWTGPGNTIYF
NA	TRBV6-5	NA	TRBJ1-2	TGTGCCAGCAGGGAGAAGGGAGGGTTTGGCTACACCTTC	CASREKGGFGYTF
NA	TRBV28	NA	TRBJ1-1	TGTGCCAGCAGTTTATGGCGGGGGAACGGAGACACTGAAGCTTTCTTT	CASSLWRGNGDTEAFF
NA	TRBV12-3/TRBV12-4	TRBD2	TRBJ2-1	TGTGCCAGCACAGCGGGGGGATGGAATGAGCAGTTCTTC	CASTAGGWNEQFF
NA	TRBV5-8	NA	TRBJ2-7	TGTGCCAGCAGCTTGAGCCAGGGGGGCTACGAGCAGTACTTC	CASSLSQGGYEQYF
NA	TRBV30	TRBD1	TRBJ1-1	TGTGCCTGGAGTACACAGGGGGACACTGAAGCTTTCTTT	CAWSTQGDTEAFF
NA	TRBV28	NA	TRBJ1-2	TGTGCCAGCAGTTTCGGGTTAGGGGGTTATGGCTACACCTTC	CASSFGLGGYGYTF
NA	TRBV11-2	TRBD1	TRBJ2-5	TGTGCCAGCAGCGTCGGCGGGACAGGGGGCACCCAAGAGACCCAGTACTTC	CASSVGGTGGTQETQYF
NA	TRBV6-5	NA	TRBJ1-2	TGTGCCAGCAGCGTACTGACAGGTCATGATGGCTACACCTTC	CASSVLTGHDGYTF
NA	TRBV11-2	NA	TRBJ1-6	TGTGCCAGCAGCTTAGCGGTGGGACTCTCCTATAATTCACCCCTCCACTTT	CASSLAVGLSYNSPLHF
few	TRBV28	NA	TRBJ1-4	TGTGCCAGCAGTTTCGAATTCGGGACTTTTAATGAAAAACTGTTTTTT	CASSFEFGTFNEKLFF
few	TRBV7-9	TRBD1	TRBJ2-7	TGTGCCAGCAGCTCAGGGACAGTGGCTAGCCGATCCTTC	CASSSGTVASRSF
NA	TRBV5-1	TRBD1	TRBJ1-4	TGCGCCAGCAGCACCGGGACAGCCGCAACTAATGAAAAACTGTTTTTT	CASSTGTAATNEKLFF
NA	TRBV30	TRBD2	TRBJ2-3	TGTGCCTGGAGTCCGAGCGGGGGCACCCCAGATACGCAGTATTTT	CAWSPSGGTPDTQYF
once	TRBV15	NA	TRBJ1-1	TGTGCCACCAGCAGAGAGGGTGGAGGGGTGACTGAAGCTTTCTTT	CATSREGGGVTEAFF
NA	TRBV12-3/TRBV12-4	NA	TRBJ1-2	TGTGCCAGCATCCCGGACAGCGGCTATGGCTACACCTTC	CASIPDSGYGYTF
NA	TRBV7-3	TRBD1	TRBJ2-5	TGTGCCAGCAGCTTAATCCCGGGACAGGAAGAGACCCAGTACTTC	CASSLIPGQEETQYF
NA	TRBV7-8	TRBD1	TRBJ2-7	TGTGCCAGCAGCTTAGGGACAGGGGCCGAGCAGTACTTC	CASSLGTGAEQYF
NA	TRBV27	TRBD2	TRBJ2-7	TGTGCCAGCAGTTCCCGGACTAGCGGGTACTACGAGCAGTACTTC	CASSSRTSGYYEQYF
NA	TRBV6-5	NA	TRBJ1-2	TGTGCCAGTTGGCCAGGAAGTGATCCGTATGGCTACACCTTC	CASWPGSDPYGYTF
NA	TRBV6-5	NA	TRBJ2-7	TGTGCCAGCATCATGGGCAGGGTCGTTCAGCGGCAGTACTTC	CASIMGRVVQRQYF
once	TRBV6-5	TRBD1	TRBJ1-1	TGTGCCAGCAGTCTACAGGGGTTGCGGACTGAAGCTTTCTTT	CASSLQGLRTEAFF
NA	TRBV3-1/TRBV3-2	NA	TRBJ2-7	TGTGCCAGCAGCCAGTACAGGGCCGCGACCGAGCAGTACTTC	CASSQYRAATEQYF
NA	TRBV4-3	TRBD1	TRBJ2-4	TGCGCCAGCAGCCAACTCCCCGGACAGGCACATACCAAAAACATTCAGTACTTC	CASSQLPGQAHTKNIQYF
once	TRBV11-2	NA	TRBJ1-1	TGTGCCAGCAGCAAAAACAGGGTAGACACTGAAGCTTTCTTT	CASSKNRVDTEAFF
NA	TRBV7-9	TRBD1	TRBJ1-6	TGTGCCAGCAGCCCAGCCGGACAGGGGAATTCACCCCTCCACTTT	CASSPAGQGNSPLHF
once	TRBV18	TRBD1	TRBJ2-5	TGTGCCAGCTCACCTAGTCGGACAGGCCAAGAGACCCAGTACTTC	CASSPSRTGQETQYF
NA	TRBV2	TRBD2	TRBJ2-5	TGTGCCAGCCTGGTGGGGATAGCGGGATACCAAGAGACCCAGTACTTC	CASLVGIAGYQETQYF
NA	TRBV10-3	NA	TRBJ2-7	TGTGCCATCAGTGACGTAGCGGTAGCCTACGAGCAGTACTTC	CAISDVAVAYEQYF
NA	TRBV19	TRBD1	TRBJ2-7	TGTGCCAGTAGTAGGACAGGAGCCTACGAGCAGTACTTC	CASSRTGAYEQYF
NA	TRBV5-1	NA	TRBJ2-7	TGCGCCAGCAGCTTGATCTCAAACAACTACGAGCAGTACTTC	CASSLISNNYEQYF
few	TRBV6-5	NA	TRBJ1-1	TGTGCCAGCAGTTACTCGCGGAGATCGATGAACACTGAAGCTTTCTTT	CASSYSRRSMNTEAFF
NA	TRBV19	NA	TRBJ2-3	TGTGCCAGTAGCTACCGCACAGATACGCAGTATTTT	CASSYRTDTQYF
once	TRBV4-3	NA	TRBJ1-4	TGCGCCAGCAGCCAAGATCTAGATGAAAAACTGTTTTTT	CASSQDLDEKLFF
NA	TRBV7-2	NA	TRBJ2-7	TGTGCCAGCAGCTCGCCAGTGCGGGGCTACGAGCAGTACTTC	CASSSPVRGYEQYF
NA	TRBV28	NA	TRBJ1-2	TGTGCCAGCAAGTGGGGAACAGGGTATGGCTACACCTTC	CASKWGTGYGYTF
NA	TRBV19	NA	TRBJ1-6	TGTGCCAGTAATGGTGCAGGGGAAAATTCACCCCTCCACTTT	CASNGAGENSPLHF
NA	TRBV6-1	NA	TRBJ1-1	TGTGCCAGCAGTGAAAACAGCAACACTGAAGCTTTCTTT	CASSENSNTEAFF
NA	TRBV5-8	NA	TRBJ1-5	TGTGCCAGCAGCTGGAGTAATCAGCCCCAGCATTTT	CASSWSNQPQHF
NA	TRBV2	TRBD2	TRBJ2-3	TGTGCCAGCGGGACTAGCGTAGGACGTGGAGATACGCAGTATTTT	CASGTSVGRGDTQYF
NA	TRBV10-3	TRBD2	TRBJ2-3	TGTGCCATCAGTCCTCCTGAGCGGGAGTGGTTCACAGATACGCAGTATTTT	CAISPPEREWFTDTQYF
once	TRBV13	NA	TRBJ2-7	TGTGCCAGCAGCTTAAAACCGACTTACGAGCAGTACTTC	CASSLKPTYEQYF
NA	TRBV23-1	NA	TRBJ1-1	TGCGCCAGCAGTCAATCGCCGGGGGTTGAAGCTTTCTTT	CASSQSPGVEAFF
few	TRBV19	TRBD1	TRBJ2-7	TGTGCCAGTAGTATGGCAAAAGGGGGCGCTTCCCGCTACGAGCAGTACTTC	CASSMAKGGASRYEQYF
NA	TRBV5-1	TRBD1	TRBJ1-3	TGCGCCAGCAGACAGGGGGTCGGGTTGGACACCATATATTTT	CASRQGVGLDTIYF